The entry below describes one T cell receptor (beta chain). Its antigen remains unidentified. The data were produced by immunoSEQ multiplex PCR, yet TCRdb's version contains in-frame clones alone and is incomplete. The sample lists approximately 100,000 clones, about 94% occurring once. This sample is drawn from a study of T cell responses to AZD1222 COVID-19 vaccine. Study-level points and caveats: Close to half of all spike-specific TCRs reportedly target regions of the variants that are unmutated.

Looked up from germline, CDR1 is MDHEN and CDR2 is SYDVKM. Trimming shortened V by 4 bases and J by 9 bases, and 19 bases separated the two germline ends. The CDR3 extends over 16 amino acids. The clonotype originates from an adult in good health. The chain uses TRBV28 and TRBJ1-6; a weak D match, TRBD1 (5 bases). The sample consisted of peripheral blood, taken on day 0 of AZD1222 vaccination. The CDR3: CASSYRGRRVGSPLHF. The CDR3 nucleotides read TGTGCCAGCAGTTATCGGGGACGTCGGGTCGGTTCACCCCTCCACTTT.